This TCR beta chain was sequenced for a study of shared clonotypes between healthy human individuals. Of note for this clone: Germline is not matched at one junction end, which may reflect a read error.

The CDR3 runs to 12 residues. CDR1 and CDR2 (germline): ENHRY, SYGVKD. The protocol was immunoSEQ multiplex PCR, while the TCRdb copy is restricted to in-frame clones and leaves out a portion. The repertoire holds some 2,100,000 clones, with under 95% as singletons. The naive CD8 fraction comprised CD45RO-negative cells positively selected for CCR7 and excluded terminally differentiated effector memory CD45RA+ cells. The sequencing input was naive CD8+ T cells from PBMCs. The V and J genes are TRBV10-3 and TRBJ2-7; 7 bases fit TRBD1. This clonotype was obtained from a man in his late teens or twenties in good health. Some clones in this sample may be carry-over from other donors' samples. The CDR3 bases are TGTGCCATCGGTGAGGGGGCTAGCGAGCAGTACTTC. This codes for CAIGEGASEQYF.